This T cell receptor beta chain was captured in a study of shared clonotypes between healthy human individuals. Trimming stripped 0 bases from V and 6 bases from J, with 12 bases between. This CDR3 contains 15 residues. Germline V gene sequence: CDR1 SGHRS, CDR2 YFSETQ. The data were produced by immunoSEQ multiplex PCR, yet TCRdb's version contains in-frame clones alone and is incomplete. Here the sample spans 450,000 to 500,000 clones, roughly 85% being singletons. The chain combines TRBV5-1 with TRBJ2-2; D is uncertain. This sequence was found in a woman between 40 and 55 years old in good health. Some clones in this sample may be carry-over from other donors' samples. Sequenced sample: PBMCs. CDR3 DNA sequence: TGCGCCAGCAGCTTGGCATTTAGTTTGGCCGGGGAGCTGTTTTTT. Protein sequence: CASSLAFSLAGELFF.